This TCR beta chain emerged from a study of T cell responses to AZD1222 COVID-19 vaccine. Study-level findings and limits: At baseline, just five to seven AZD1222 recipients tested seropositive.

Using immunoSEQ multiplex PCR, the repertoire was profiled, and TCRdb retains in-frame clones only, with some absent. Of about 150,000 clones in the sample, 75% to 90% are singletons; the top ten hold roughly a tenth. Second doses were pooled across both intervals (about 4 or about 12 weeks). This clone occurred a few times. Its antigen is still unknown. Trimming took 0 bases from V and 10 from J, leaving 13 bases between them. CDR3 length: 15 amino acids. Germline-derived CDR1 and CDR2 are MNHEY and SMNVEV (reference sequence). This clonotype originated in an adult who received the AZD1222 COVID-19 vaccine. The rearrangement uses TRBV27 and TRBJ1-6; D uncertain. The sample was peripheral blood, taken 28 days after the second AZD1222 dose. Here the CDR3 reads CASSLSGTLGSPLHF. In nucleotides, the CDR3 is TGTGCCAGCAGTTTATCGGGAACCCTGGGGTCACCCCTCCACTTT.